These 27 T cell receptor beta chains were all obtained from the same sample, sequenced in a study of OX40 agonist ivuxolimab in advanced cancers. Profiled with immunoSEQ multiplex PCR; TCRdb holds only in-frame clones, not every one. The table shows tens of thousands of clones, with roughly 80% occurring only once. Sample: CD4+ or CD8+ T cells sorted from blood, taken in a trial of the OX40 agonist ivuxolimab. The receptors derive from an adult with an advanced solid tumor such as melanoma, head and neck, liver or kidney cancer.

This clone has only one observation. The junction does not match germline at one end; this may be a read error. Other DNA sequences in the sample encode the same CDR3. The chain combines TRBV30 with TRBJ1-1; D gene unclear. The germline gives CDR1 GTSNPN, CDR2 SVGIG (reference sequence). The CDR3 covers 14 residues. The CDR3 sequence: CAWTGSTWNTEAFF. CDR3 coding DNA: TGTGCTTGGACGGGGAGCACTTGGAACACTGAAGCTTTCTTT. The variable domain in full, with the rest retrieved from reference TRBV30 and TRBJ1-1, is SQTIHQWPATLVQPVGSPLSLECTVEGTSNPNLYWYRQAAGRGLQLLFYSVGIGQISSEVPQNLSASRPQDRQFILSSKKLLLSDSGFYLCAWTGSTWNTEAFFGQGTRLTVV.

The V gene is TRBV30, the J gene TRBJ2-3; D gene unclear. CDR1 is GTSNPN, CDR2 SVGIG, per germline (reference sequence). V was shortened by 3 bases and J by 0 bases, with 7 bases between the two germline ends. CDR3 length: 13 amino acids. The CDR3: CAWRGPSTDTQYF. The CDR3 DNA reads as TGTGCCTGGAGAGGACCGAGCACAGATACGCAGTATTTT. Full variable domain (missing parts from reference TRBV30 and TRBJ2-3): SQTIHQWPATLVQPVGSPLSLECTVEGTSNPNLYWYRQAAGRGLQLLFYSVGIGQISSEVPQNLSASRPQDRQFILSSKKLLLSDSGFYLCAWRGPSTDTQYFGPGTRLTVL.

This clone was counted a single time. In DNA, the CDR3 is TGTGCCAGTAGTGGGACCCCCGATCAGCCCCAGCATTTT. Its protein is CASSGTPDQPQHF. The chain links TRBV19 to TRBJ1-5; TRBD1 is a possible D gene (5 bases). This CDR3 is built from 13 residues. The germline V and J ends were trimmed by 5 bases and 5 bases, with 10 bases remaining between them. Germline V gene data show CDR1 as LNHDA and CDR2 as SQIVND (reference sequence).

This clone was observed a single time. The CDR3 sequence is CASSPLRDEQFF. The CDR3 DNA sequence: TGTGCCAGCAGCCCCCTCCGGGATGAGCAGTTCTTC. J is TRBJ2-1 and V is TRBV7-2, with D unresolved. Germline V CDR1 and CDR2: SGHTA, FQGNSA. This CDR3 spans 12 amino acids. Trimming left V 5 bases short and J 8 bases short, with 10 bases between. The full variable domain, rest sourced from reference TRBV7-2 and TRBJ2-1, is GAGVSQSPSNKVTEKGKDVELRCDPISGHTALYWYRQSLGQGLEFLIYFQGNSAPDKSGLPSDRFSAERTGGSVSTLTIQRTQQEDSAVYLCASSPLRDEQFFGPGTRLTVL.

This rearrangement joins TRBV10-1 to TRBJ2-7; D gene unclear. CDR3 length equals 15 residues. Germline loops: CDR1 WNHNN, CDR2 SYGVQD (reference sequence). V lost 10 bases to trimming and J lost 4 bases, with 23 bases between them. The CDR3 loop reads CATNSSGSPAYEQYF. CDR3 coding DNA: TGCGCCACCAACTCCTCTGGATCACCGGCATACGAGCAGTACTTC.

This chain joins TRBV6-5 and TRBJ2-7; TRBD1 matches 7 bases. Germline V gene sequence: CDR1 MNHEY, CDR2 SVGAGI. The CDR3 covers 15 residues. Germline trimming cut 7 bases from V and 2 bases from J; bases unmatched to any gene: 11. CDR3 DNA sequence: TGTGCCAGCACCGACAGGGTTCAAGGGGCCTACGAGCAGTACTTC. This gives the protein CASTDRVQGAYEQYF.

This sequence joins TRBV9 and TRBJ2-2; D assignment may be TRBD1 or TRBD2 (6 bases each). V lost 0 bases and J lost 5, with 14 bases in between. There are 16 residues in the CDR3. Per the germline V gene, CDR1 is SGDLS and CDR2 is YYNGEE. CDR3 amino acids: CASSVDSGARTGELFF. CDR3 DNA sequence: TGTGCCAGCAGCGTAGATTCGGGGGCGAGGACCGGGGAGCTGTTTTTT.

This chain uses TRBV7-8 with TRBJ2-5; 11 nucleotides align to TRBD1. V lost 5 bases, J lost 7 bases, and 3 bases stayed unmatched. The CDR3 length is 13 residues. Germline CDR1 reads SGHVS; CDR2 reads FQNEAQ. CDR3 protein: CASSKGTGGTQYF. CDR3 DNA sequence: TGTGCCAGCAGCAAAGGGACAGGGGGGACCCAGTACTTC. The full variable domain, rest sourced from reference TRBV7-8 and TRBJ2-5, is GAGVSQSPRYKVAKRGQDVALRCDPISGHVSLFWYQQALGQGPEFLTYFQNEAQLDKSGLPSDRFFAERPEGSVSTLKIQRTQQEDSAVYLCASSKGTGGTQYFGPGTRLLVL.

The chain couples TRBV6-4 to TRBJ1-2, with 12 nucleotides matching TRBD1. The CDR3 is 16 residues long. Germline CDR1 is MRHNA and CDR2 is SNTAGT. Germline trimming cut 4 bases from V and 3 bases from J; bases unmatched to any gene: 6. The CDR3 DNA is TGTGCCAGCAGTGCGGGACAGGGGGCATTTGACTATGGCTACACCTTC. Translated, it gives CASSAGQGAFDYGYTF.

This chain connects TRBV4-2 to TRBJ1-4; TRBD1 agrees at 9 bases. Trimming at V came to 3 bases and at J to 10 bases, leaving 12 bases not matched to a gene. Germline assignment: CDR1 LGHNA and CDR2 YNFKEQ. The CDR3 runs to 16 residues. The CDR3 loop reads CASSQPSGQGGGKLFF. In DNA, the CDR3 is TGTGCCAGCAGCCAGCCTTCGGGACAGGGAGGGGGAAAACTGTTTTTT.

Only a few counts were recorded for this clone. The rearrangement joins TRBV9 to TRBJ1-1, with D uncertain. This CDR3 spans 14 amino acids. V was clipped by 4 bases and J by 2 bases, with 12 bases between them. Germline V gives CDR1 SGDLS, CDR2 YYNGEE. CDR3 amino acids: CASSSRGLNTEAFF. CDR3 nucleotide sequence: TGTGCCAGCAGCTCCCGGGGTCTAAACACTGAAGCTTTCTTT.

The genes are TRBV9 and TRBJ1-5; D is uncertain. CDR1 SGDLS and CDR2 YYNGEE come from the germline V gene. CDR3 length equals 13 residues. The V end was cut by 2 bases, the J end by 5 bases, with 8 bases between. The CDR3 sequence is CASSVNWDQPQHF. The DNA of the CDR3 is TGTGCCAGCAGCGTTAATTGGGATCAGCCCCAGCATTTT.

The rearrangement uses TRBV18 and TRBJ1-5; the D gene is possibly TRBD1 (5 bases). Germline CDR1 KGHSH, CDR2 LQKENI. The V and J ends lost 2 bases and 4 bases respectively, with 6 bases between them. The CDR3 loop spans 13 amino acids. The CDR3 spells CASSPGTNQPQHF. Written as DNA, the CDR3 is TGTGCCAGCTCACCAGGGACTAATCAGCCCCAGCATTTT.

In nucleotides, the CDR3 is TGTGCCAGCAGCACCCCGGGGCTCGGCTCCTACGAGCAGTACTTC. It encodes CASSTPGLGSYEQYF. The chain recombines TRBV28 with TRBJ2-7; D might be TRBD1 or TRBD2, each matching 5 bases. In germline, CDR1 is MDHEN, CDR2 SYDVKM. The CDR3 runs to 15 residues. Trimming removed 6 bases from V and 0 bases from J, with 15 bases in between.

The chain has TRBV7-2 and TRBJ1-3, with 10 bases that match TRBD1. Germline CDR1 and CDR2: SGHTA and FQGNSA. The CDR3 has 15 residues. V shed 5 bases, J shed 4 bases, and the junction held 5 bases outside the gene matches. CDR3: CASSKRQGAGNTIYF. The CDR3 DNA follows: TGTGCCAGCAGCAAGCGACAGGGGGCAGGAAACACCATATATTTT. The full variable domain, with the rest looked up from reference TRBV7-2 and TRBJ1-3, is GAGVSQSPSNKVTEKGKDVELRCDPISGHTALYWYRQSLGQGLEFLIYFQGNSAPDKSGLPSDRFSAERTGGSVSTLTIQRTQQEDSAVYLCASSKRQGAGNTIYFGEGSWLTVV.

The rearrangement links TRBV19 to TRBJ2-5; TRBD1 aligns across 9 bases. CDR1 and CDR2 (germline): LNHDA, SQIVND (reference sequence). With 10 bases clipped from V and 10 bases from J, the junction kept 13 bases outside the gene matches. The CDR3 spans 13 residues. The CDR3 spells CATSRDRERDQYF. The CDR3 DNA follows: TGTGCCACTTCCCGGGACAGGGAAAGAGACCAGTACTTC. Full variable domain (remainder filled in from reference TRBV19 and TRBJ2-5): DGGITQSPKYLFRKEGQNVTLSCEQNLNHDAMYWYRQDPGQGLRLIYYSQIVNDFQKGDIAEGYSVSREKKESFPLTVTSAQKNPTAFYLCATSRDRERDQYFGPGTRLLVL.

In this sample, this clone turned up once. V is TRBV27 and J is TRBJ1-3; possibly TRBD1 for D (6 bases). The germline V and J ends were trimmed by 8 bases and 0 bases, with 17 bases remaining between them. This CDR3 region has 16 residues. CDR1 MNHEY and CDR2 SMNVEV come from the germline V gene (reference sequence). The CDR3 spells CASAGGPGDSGNTIYF. CDR3 nucleotide sequence: TGTGCCAGCGCTGGGGGGCCAGGGGACTCTGGAAACACCATATATTTT.

V gene TRBV7-2 combines with J gene TRBJ1-2; no definite D call. The V end lost 6 bases, the J end lost 6 bases, and 11 bases lay between the germline ends. The CDR3 has 12 residues. Germline V gene lookup returns CDR1 SGHTA and CDR2 FQGNSA. CDR3 in amino acids: CASRENTNGYTF. The CDR3 bases are TGTGCCAGCAGGGAAAATACGAATGGCTACACCTTC.

The gene calls are TRBV6-6 and TRBJ1-1; the D is unclear. The V and J ends lost 8 bases and 3 bases respectively, with 10 bases between them. Germline CDR1 is MNHNY and CDR2 is SVGAGI (reference sequence). This CDR3 contains 12 residues. The CDR3 nucleotides are TGTGCCAGCTCACGACGGGACACTGAAGCTTTCTTT. Protein sequence: CASSRRDTEAFF.

This rearrangement joins TRBV27 to TRBJ2-7, with D perhaps being TRBD1 or TRBD2 (5 bases each). The germline V and J ends were trimmed by 6 bases and 1 base, with 10 bases remaining between them. The germline V gene has CDR1 MNHEY and CDR2 SMNVEV (reference sequence). This CDR3 spans 13 amino acids. The CDR3 bases are TGTGCCAGCAGCTTCGAGGGGTCCTACGAGCAGTACTTC. Its translation is CASSFEGSYEQYF.

The chain has TRBV13 and TRBJ2-5; TRBD1 aligns across 9 bases. The CDR3 runs to 14 residues. Germline V gives CDR1 PRHDT, CDR2 FYEKMQ (reference sequence). The junction had 5 bases not matched to a gene; V was cut back by 5 bases and J by 4 bases. In nucleotides, the CDR3 is TGTGCCAGCAGCCGACAGGGGGAAGGAGAGACCCAGTACTTC. Translating gives CASSRQGEGETQYF.

On this clone itself: The junction does not match germline at one end; this may be a read error. This chain links TRBV6-1 with TRBJ1-1; D unclear. Germline lookup yields CDR1 MNHNS and CDR2 SASEGT. This CDR3 contains 11 residues. CDR3 nucleotides: TGTGCCTGCAGTCGTGGCGGTGAAGCTTTCTTT. It translates to CACSRGGEAFF.

This chain connects TRBV10-3 to TRBJ1-1; D remains unclear. V was trimmed by 2 bases and J by 5 bases, leaving 9 bases between them. The germline V gene has CDR1 ENHRY and CDR2 SYGVKD. The CDR3 length is 13 residues. The CDR3 DNA reads TGTGCCATCAGTGAGCCGACTTGGACTGAAGCTTTCTTT. Encoded protein: CAISEPTWTEAFF.

The V gene is TRBV5-1, the J gene TRBJ2-6; a possible D gene is TRBD1 (6 bases). This CDR3 spans 16 amino acids. Trimming cost V 7 bases and J 0 bases, with 14 bases left between them. Germline CDR1 SGHRS, CDR2 YFSETQ. The CDR3 DNA reads as TGCGCCAGCGGTGTCACAGGGAGCTCTGGGGCCAACGTCCTGACTTTC. Residues: CASGVTGSSGANVLTF.

In its sample, this clone was seen once. The chain employs TRBV18 and TRBJ1-5, with 7 positions matching TRBD1. The CDR3 extends over 14 amino acids. Looked up from germline, CDR1 is KGHSH and CDR2 is LQKENI. The junction had 10 bases not matched to a gene; V was cut back by 4 bases and J by 10 bases. Here the CDR3 DNA reads TGTGCCAGCTCACTCCAGCAGGGGGAGGAACCCCAGCATTTT. Encoded protein: CASSLQQGEEPQHF.

The sample holds a few counts of this clone. The chain carries TRBV9 and TRBJ1-2; no reliable D call. CDR1 SGDLS and CDR2 YYNGEE come from the germline V gene. CDR3 size: 12 residues. Trimming took off 0 bases at V and 7 bases at J, with 7 bases between the two ends. The CDR3 DNA reads TGTGCCAGCAGCGTAGACCTTGTTGGCTACACCTTC. Its protein is CASSVDLVGYTF.

This clone was detected a few times. This chain links TRBV7-9 with TRBJ1-6; no clear D gene. This CDR3 has 12 amino acids. Germline assignment: CDR1 SEHNR and CDR2 FQNEAQ (reference sequence). Trimming took off 1 base at V and 7 bases at J, with 2 bases between the two ends. Written as DNA, the CDR3 is TGTGCCAGCAGCTTAGAAAATTCACCCCTCCACTTT. Translating gives CASSLENSPLHF.